Listed below are T cell receptor beta chains from one sample, sequenced in a study of response to subunit inactivated influenza vaccine. TCRdb re-called the RT-PCR reads through MiXCR, storing one row per CDR3 protein. The repertoire has over 300,000 distinct CDR3 sequences, just over 20% of them found once; the top ten carry roughly 10%. Specimen: PBMCs from blood, collected less than 22 months after vaccination. These TCRs come from a man between 50 and 70 years old who received an inactivated influenza vaccine. The conserved cysteine and the conserved F or W are not part of the CDR3 here.

J: TRBJ2-3
V: TRBV10-3
CDR3: AITSGSDRNTDTQY

J: TRBJ1-1
V: TRBV12-3/TRBV12-4
CDR3: ASSPRTDLPEAF

J: TRBJ2-7
V: TRBV7-9
CDR3: ASIRRLQSYEQY

J: TRBJ2-3
V: TRBV20-1
CDR3: SARGASGRTDTQY

J: TRBJ1-1
V: TRBV15
CDR3: ATSSSGGAHTEAF

J: TRBJ1-2
V: TRBV19
CDR3: ASSGQGSTGGYT

J: TRBJ1-6
V: TRBV12-3/TRBV12-4
CDR3: ASRRGGNSPLH

J: TRBJ2-2
V: TRBV7-6
CDR3: ASSSETTGANTGELF

J: TRBJ1-4
V: TRBV11-2
CDR3: ASSYFGGTDEKLF

J: TRBJ2-1
V: TRBV20-1
CDR3: SATAGGLDGEQF

J: TRBJ1-5
V: TRBV30
CDR3: AWDRGMGQPQH

J: TRBJ2-4
V: TRBV6-1
CDR3: ASSPRRAKNIQY

J: TRBJ1-2
V: TRBV6-5
CDR3: ASSYDQGLYGYT

J: TRBJ2-3
V: TRBV12-3/TRBV12-4
CDR3: ASSLTGTVTDTQY

J: TRBJ1-3
V: TRBV9
CDR3: ASSVGPAPGNTIY

J: TRBJ2-2
V: TRBV7-6
CDR3: ASSSDMGLTDNTGELF

J: TRBJ1-1
V: TRBV10-3
CDR3: AISLDRTGSGTEAF

J: TRBJ1-2
V: TRBV5-1
CDR3: ASSLANRGVYGYT

J: TRBJ1-2
V: TRBV3-1
CDR3: ASSPWGHNYGYT

J: TRBJ2-7
V: TRBV23-1
CDR3: ASSKGTGTYEQY

J: TRBJ2-7
V: TRBV20-1
CDR3: SARDPRQGTFYEQY

J: TRBJ2-2
V: TRBV7-7
CDR3: ASSPGQGANTGELF

J: TRBJ1-3
V: TRBV12-3/TRBV12-4
CDR3: ASSLESGNTIY

J: TRBJ2-3
V: TRBV21-1
CDR3: ASSKGWGNTQY

J: TRBJ2-3
V: TRBV13
CDR3: ASRRQADYTQY

J: TRBJ2-1
V: TRBV12-3/TRBV12-4
CDR3: ASSLESGYNEQF

J: TRBJ1-1
V: TRBV20-1
CDR3: SAREIGVDTEAF

J: TRBJ1-5
V: TRBV10-3
CDR3: AISEFGTINQPQH

J: TRBJ1-2
V: TRBV12-3/TRBV12-4
CDR3: ASSSARARGGYT

J: TRBJ1-2
V: TRBV20-1
CDR3: SAPRDIRDRTGSDGYT

J: TRBJ2-1
V: TRBV27
CDR3: ASSSAGGSYNEQF

J: TRBJ2-5
V: TRBV10-3
CDR3: AISGGALQETQY

J: TRBJ1-1
V: TRBV19
CDR3: ASKTGGMNTEAF

J: TRBJ1-6
V: TRBV4-1
CDR3: ASSQERAGQGNSPLH

J: TRBJ1-2
V: TRBV18
CDR3: ASSPRRDGPGYT

J: TRBJ2-2
V: TRBV28
CDR3: ASSRAGGLAGELF

J: TRBJ1-2
V: TRBV12-3/TRBV12-4
CDR3: ASRRDSNYGYT

J: TRBJ1-5
V: TRBV6-2/TRBV6-3
CDR3: ASQPDGAGVSPQH

J: TRBJ1-5
V: TRBV20-1
CDR3: SARDVARGKNQPQH

J: TRBJ2-5
V: TRBV23-1
CDR3: ASSLPAGGPRETQY

J: TRBJ1-1
V: TRBV12-3/TRBV12-4
CDR3: ASSLGGETEAF

J: TRBJ2-7
V: TRBV20-1
CDR3: SANRAPSYEQY

J: TRBJ1-6
V: TRBV7-9
CDR3: ASSLGQGTYNSPLH

J: TRBJ2-4
V: TRBV7-2
CDR3: ASSSLSGDIQY

J: TRBJ1-1
V: TRBV20-1
CDR3: SATTSWGNTEAF

J: TRBJ1-2
V: TRBV12-3/TRBV12-4
CDR3: ASLVSSNYGYT

J: TRBJ2-7
V: TRBV20-1
CDR3: SAAGQTTSYEQY

J: TRBJ2-2
V: TRBV5-5
CDR3: ASSYRDRNTGELF

J: TRBJ2-7
V: TRBV6-2/TRBV6-3
CDR3: ASSSAMTSTYEQY

J: TRBJ2-3
V: TRBV4-2
CDR3: ASSQDPGAPSTDTQY

J: TRBJ1-2
V: TRBV5-1
CDR3: ASSRGPYPNNYGYT

J: TRBJ1-5
V: TRBV6-1
CDR3: ASSDGTANQPQH